These T cell receptor beta chains were read from a single sample in a study of cytomegalovirus exposure and HLA in healthy donors. Sequencing used immunoSEQ multiplex PCR; TCRdb keeps in-frame clones, though not all of them. The table shows roughly 200,000 clones, with roughly 86% occurring only once. The specimen was PBMCs. The source of these receptors is a man aged 30 to 39 in good health and CMV-seropositive. The conserved cysteine and the conserved F or W are not part of the CDR3 here. Each record gives: clone size, J gene, V gene, CDR3 protein. Part of the rows lack a size; the others show once, few, many or a class for expanded clones.

few	TRBJ2-2	TRBV6-5	ASSPPLATGELF
.	TRBJ1-2	TRBV7-3	ASSFGPNYGYT
.	TRBJ1-4	TRBV6-1	ASTGQPTNEKLF
once	TRBJ1-2	TRBV5-1	ASSWSAGDGYT
.	TRBJ1-5	TRBV19	ASTTRGDGGQPQH
.	TRBJ2-1	TRBV4-3	ASSPASLNEQF
.	TRBJ2-7	TRBV5-1	ASSPSPTGGYEQY
.	TRBJ2-7	TRBV12-2	ASRFAKGRQGGLSEQY
.	TRBJ2-1	TRBV19	ASSLAASSYNEQF
.	TRBJ1-1	TRBV27	ASSRQGLNTEAF
.	TRBJ1-4	TRBV11-3	ASSFPGTGNEKLF
.	TRBJ2-6	TRBV5-1	ASSLEGQGGANVLT
.	TRBJ2-5	TRBV7-9	ASSSVSTAEETQY
.	TRBJ2-5	TRBV6-5	ASTFSDGETQY
.	TRBJ1-2	TRBV11-2	ASSIGQGYGYT
.	TRBJ1-2	TRBV11-3	ASSLRSDYT
.	TRBJ1-2	TRBV28	ASSPESGARGGYT
once	TRBJ2-5	TRBV11-3	ASSPRDTIQETQY
.	TRBJ2-7	TRBV5-6	ASSFSSYEQY
.	TRBJ2-5	TRBV18	ASSPLAGGIQETQY
.	TRBJ2-2	TRBV9	ASSSDTVSTGELF
.	TRBJ2-3	TRBV13	ASSLLGDADTQY
.	TRBJ1-1	TRBV2	ASSVRTGEPMNTEAF
.	TRBJ1-2	TRBV27	ASRTGGFGYT
.	TRBJ1-5	TRBV19	ASSMSDTARWQPQH
.	TRBJ1-2	TRBV5-1	ASSLAGTGSYGYT
.	TRBJ2-2	TRBV7-9	ASIPRTGITGELF
.	TRBJ1-5	TRBV7-2	ASSFSATWNQPQH
.	TRBJ2-6	TRBV2	ASSKTRTAGANVLT
once	TRBJ2-7	TRBV7-9	ASSLDGGRRDEQY
.	TRBJ2-3	TRBV29-1	SVRGGSPRTDTQY
.	TRBJ1-1	TRBV27	ASSFSFQGEAF
.	TRBJ2-5	TRBV5-8	ASSYTGGAETQY
.	TRBJ1-5	TRBV6-6	ASSYDGGAQPQH
.	TRBJ2-1	TRBV4-3	ASSPTRMGNEQF
few	TRBJ2-1	TRBV5-1	ASGPGHLLDNEQF
.	TRBJ2-1	TRBV5-4	ASSYTPGQGDNEQF
.	TRBJ2-7	TRBV4-1	ASSQSRGDFRYEQY
.	TRBJ1-5	TRBV7-2	ASSLVGGSSNQPQH
.	TRBJ1-5	TRBV7-2	ASSLTYEPQH
.	TRBJ1-1	TRBV30	APIGTGGGSTEAF
.	TRBJ2-1	TRBV2	ASRPSAGAYNEQF
.	TRBJ2-2	TRBV18	ASSPPGRGELF